This entry concerns a single T cell receptor (beta chain). Antigen specificity is unknown. This sample is part of a study of CD8 T cell repertoires and HIV-1 epitope variants. Looking at the study overall: Separate wells received one of Twenty-five Gag or Nef variant peptides. Controls were a CMV, EBV and flu peptide pool, Ebola AY9 negative control, and no-peptide well. Enriched T cells were co-cultured with equal numbers of autologous T cell-negative antigen-presenting cells. Epitopes were three Gag families plus Nef HW9 and YT9.

This CDR3 has 19 amino acids. With 3 bases removed from V and 0 bases from J, the gap between germline ends came to 18 bases. From germline, CDR1 is KGHSH and CDR2 LQKENI. Sequenced by immunoSEQ multiplex PCR; TCRdb stores in-frame clones only, minus some. The table records about 4,600 clones, 50% to 70% of them present only once. The specimen was cultured CD8+ T cells derived from PBMCs. The rearrangement uses TRBV18 and TRBJ1-6; D unresolved. The sequence came from a male donor with HIV. The DNA of the CDR3 is TGTGCCAGCTCACCGCTATGGGATGATTCAGGCTCCTATAATTCACCCCTCCACTTT. Translating gives CASSPLWDDSGSYNSPLHF.